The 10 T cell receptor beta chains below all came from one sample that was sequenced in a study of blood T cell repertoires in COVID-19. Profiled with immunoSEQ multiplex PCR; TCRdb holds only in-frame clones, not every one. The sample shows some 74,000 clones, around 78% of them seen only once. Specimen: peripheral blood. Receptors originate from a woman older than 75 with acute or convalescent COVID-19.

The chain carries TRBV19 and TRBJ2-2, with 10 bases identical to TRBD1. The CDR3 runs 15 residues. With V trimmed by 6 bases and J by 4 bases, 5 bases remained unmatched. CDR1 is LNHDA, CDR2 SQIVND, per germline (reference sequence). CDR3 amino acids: CASRWDRGGTGELFF. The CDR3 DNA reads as TGTGCCAGTAGATGGGACAGGGGAGGCACCGGGGAGCTGTTTTTT. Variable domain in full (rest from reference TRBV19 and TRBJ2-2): DGGITQSPKYLFRKEGQNVTLSCEQNLNHDAMYWYRQDPGQGLRLIYYSQIVNDFQKGDIAEGYSVSREKKESFPLTVTSAQKNPTAFYLCASRWDRGGTGELFFGEGSRLTVL.

CDR3 sequence: CASSVEREGAFGTGELFF. The DNA of the CDR3 is TGTGCCAGCAGCGTAGAGCGGGAGGGGGCATTCGGCACCGGGGAGCTGTTTTTT. The chain uses TRBV9 and TRBJ2-2; TRBD2 matches at 10 bases. The germline V gene encodes CDR1 SGDLS and CDR2 YYNGEE. The CDR3 has 18 amino acids. Trimming cost V 0 bases and J 4 bases; bases outside gene matches: 9.

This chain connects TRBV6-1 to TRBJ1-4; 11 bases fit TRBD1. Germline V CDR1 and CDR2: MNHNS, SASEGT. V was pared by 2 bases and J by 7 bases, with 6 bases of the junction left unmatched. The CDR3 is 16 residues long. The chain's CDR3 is CASSERTGGYGEKLFF. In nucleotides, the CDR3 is TGTGCCAGCAGTGAACGGACAGGGGGCTATGGTGAAAAACTGTTTTTT.

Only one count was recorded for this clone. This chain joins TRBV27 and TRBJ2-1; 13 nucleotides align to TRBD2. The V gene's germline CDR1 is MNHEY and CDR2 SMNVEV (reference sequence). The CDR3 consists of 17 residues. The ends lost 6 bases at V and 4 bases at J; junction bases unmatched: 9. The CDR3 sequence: CASSKTSGRTSYNEQFF. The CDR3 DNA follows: TGTGCCAGCAGCAAGACTAGCGGGAGGACCTCATACAATGAGCAGTTCTTC.

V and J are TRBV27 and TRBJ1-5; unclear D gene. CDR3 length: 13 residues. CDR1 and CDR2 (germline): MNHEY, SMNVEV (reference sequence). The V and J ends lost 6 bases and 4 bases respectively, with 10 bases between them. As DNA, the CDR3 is TGTGCCAGCAGCTCCCAGGAAAATCAGCCCCAGCATTTT. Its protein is CASSSQENQPQHF.

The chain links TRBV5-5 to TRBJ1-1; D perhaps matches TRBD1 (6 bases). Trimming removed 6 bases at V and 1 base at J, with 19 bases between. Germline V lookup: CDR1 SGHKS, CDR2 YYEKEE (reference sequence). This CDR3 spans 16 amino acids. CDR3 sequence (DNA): TGTGCCAGCACCTTAGGGGGAACCTATGGGAACACTGAAGCTTTCTTT. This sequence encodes CASTLGGTYGNTEAFF.

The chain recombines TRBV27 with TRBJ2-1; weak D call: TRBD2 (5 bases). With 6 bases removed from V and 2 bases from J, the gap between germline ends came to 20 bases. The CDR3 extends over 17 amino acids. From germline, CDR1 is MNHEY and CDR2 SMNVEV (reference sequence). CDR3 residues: CASSTPLGAVPYNEQFF. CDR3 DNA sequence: TGTGCCAGCAGCACACCCCTAGGAGCGGTCCCCTACAATGAGCAGTTCTTC.

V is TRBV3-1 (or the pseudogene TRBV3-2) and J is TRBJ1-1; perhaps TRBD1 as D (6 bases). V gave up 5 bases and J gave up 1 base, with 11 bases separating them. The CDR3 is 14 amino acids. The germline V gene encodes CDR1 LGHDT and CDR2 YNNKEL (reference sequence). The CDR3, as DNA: TGTGCCAGCAGCAACAGGGTGCGGAACACTGAAGCTTTCTTT. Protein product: CASSNRVRNTEAFF.

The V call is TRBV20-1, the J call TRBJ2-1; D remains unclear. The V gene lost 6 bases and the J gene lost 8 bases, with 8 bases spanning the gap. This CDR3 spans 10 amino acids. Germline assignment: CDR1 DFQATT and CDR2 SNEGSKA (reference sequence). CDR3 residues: CSAPRDEQFF. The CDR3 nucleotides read TGCAGTGCCCCCCGAGATGAGCAGTTCTTC.

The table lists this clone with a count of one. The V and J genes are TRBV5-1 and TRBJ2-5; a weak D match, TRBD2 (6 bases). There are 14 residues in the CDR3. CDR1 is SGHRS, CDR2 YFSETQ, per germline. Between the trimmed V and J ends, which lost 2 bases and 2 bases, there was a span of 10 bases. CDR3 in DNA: TGCGCCAGCAGCTTTTGGGGAGGACAAGAGACCCAGTACTTC. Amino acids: CASSFWGGQETQYF.